These 18 T cell receptor beta chains were all obtained from the same sample, sequenced in a study of OX40 agonist ivuxolimab in advanced cancers. Only in-frame clones appear in the TCRdb table, and some are missing; sequencing was by immunoSEQ multiplex PCR. Of tens of thousands of clones detected, around nine tenths appear once; the ten largest clones hold approximately 35%. The sample in question was CD4+ or CD8+ T cells sorted from blood, obtained in a trial of the OX40 agonist ivuxolimab. The origin of the receptors is an adult with an advanced solid tumor such as melanoma, head and neck, liver or kidney cancer.

The count of this clone is one. The gene calls are TRBV11-2 and TRBJ2-7; D gene uncertain. The CDR3 covers 13 residues. The V gene lost 1 base and the J gene lost 4 bases, with 8 bases spanning the gap. Germline-derived CDR1 and CDR2 are SGHAT and FQNNGV. CDR3 DNA: TGTGCCAGCAGCTTAGGAGGTGTATACGAGCAGTACTTC. It translates to CASSLGGVYEQYF.

The rearrangement links TRBV15 to TRBJ2-1; a weak D match, TRBD2 (6 bases). Germline loops: CDR1 LNHNV, CDR2 YYDKDF (reference sequence). V lost 0 bases and J lost 4, with 10 bases in between. CDR3 length: 15 residues. This chain's CDR3 is CATSRDSLAYNEQFF. The CDR3 DNA is TGTGCCACCAGCAGAGATAGTCTAGCGTACAATGAGCAGTTCTTC.

J is TRBJ2-3 and V is TRBV4-1, with 9 nucleotides matching TRBD1. Germline lookup yields CDR1 MGHRA and CDR2 YSYEKL. Trimming took 3 bases from V and 6 from J; bases not matched to a gene: 16. This CDR3 spans 18 amino acids. The CDR3 is CASSHSISGTGLGDTQYF. The DNA for the CDR3 is TGCGCCAGCAGCCATAGTATCTCTGGGACAGGGTTGGGGGATACGCAGTATTTT.

A few counts support this clone. The rearrangement uses TRBV27 and TRBJ1-2; D ambiguous. The CDR3 is 15 residues long. Trimming stripped 6 bases from V and 11 bases from J, with 25 bases between. CDR1 is MNHEY, CDR2 SMNVEV, per germline (reference sequence). The CDR3 reads CASSGYSDGPRVYTF. Here the CDR3 DNA reads TGTGCCAGCAGCGGGTACAGCGACGGGCCTCGGGTGTACACCTTC.

This clone appeared once. V and J are TRBV2 and TRBJ1-3, with D perhaps TRBD1 (6 bases). V gave up 7 bases and J gave up 1 base, with 20 bases separating them. The CDR3 contains 17 residues. Germline V gene data show CDR1 as SNHLY and CDR2 as FYNNEI. The CDR3 reads CASTETGGVGSGNTIYF. CDR3 bases: TGTGCCAGCACCGAGACAGGCGGCGTTGGGTCTGGAAACACCATATATTTT.

The chain has TRBV7-6 and TRBJ2-1, with 7 nucleotides matching TRBD2. Germline-derived CDR1 and CDR2 are SGHVS and FNYEAQ. V trimming: 7 bases; J trimming: 3 bases; junction bases outside the gene matches: 12. The CDR3 is 16 amino acids. The CDR3, as DNA: TGTGCCAGCACCCGAGGTTTCAAGCGGGACTACAATGAGCAGTTCTTC. Translated, it gives CASTRGFKRDYNEQFF. Variable domain in full (rest from reference TRBV7-6 and TRBJ2-1): GAGVSQSPRYKVTKRGQDVALRCDPISGHVSLYWYRQALGQGPEFLTYFNYEAQQDKSGLPNDRFSAERPEGSISTLTIQRTEQRDSAMYRCASTRGFKRDYNEQFFGPGTRLTVL.

The V gene is TRBV7-6, the J gene TRBJ2-5, with 9 bases aligning to TRBD1. This CDR3 has 15 amino acids. Germline CDR1 and CDR2: SGHVS and FNYEAQ. Trimming removed 3 bases from V and 2 bases from J; junction bases left unmatched: 4. The CDR3 DNA follows: TGTGCCAGCAGCTTTTGGGGGACAGGGCAAGAGACCCAGTACTTC. This encodes CASSFWGTGQETQYF. Full variable domain (rest looked up from reference TRBV7-6 and TRBJ2-5): GAGVSQSPRYKVTKRGQDVALRCDPISGHVSLYWYRQALGQGPEFLTYFNYEAQQDKSGLPNDRFSAERPEGSISTLTIQRTEQRDSAMYRCASSFWGTGQETQYFGPGTRLLVL.

V is TRBV7-9 and J is TRBJ2-3, with TRBD2 as a possible D gene (5 bases). Germline-derived CDR1 and CDR2 are SEHNR and FQNEAQ (reference sequence). V lost 11 bases and J lost 2, with 11 bases in between. The CDR3 is 12 amino acids. DNA of the CDR3: TGTGCCCTGGCGGGCATCACAGATACGCAGTATTTT. Its protein product is CALAGITDTQYF.

The V gene is TRBV7-2, the J gene TRBJ2-1; 12 bases agree with TRBD2. With V trimmed by 5 bases and J by 12 bases, 8 bases remained unmatched. The CDR3 runs to 14 residues. Germline V CDR1 and CDR2: SGHTA, FQGNSA. In DNA, the CDR3 is TGTGCCAGCAGCCTCCTGACTAGCGGGAGCCCGCAGTTCTTC. This gives the protein CASSLLTSGSPQFF.

The J gene is TRBJ2-1, the V gene TRBV7-9; TRBD1 is a possible D gene (6 bases). Germline CDR1 reads SEHNR; CDR2 reads FQNEAQ (reference sequence). The ends were cut back, 7 bases at V and 0 bases at J, with 13 bases in the middle. CDR3 length: 15 residues. The CDR3 nucleotides read TGTGCCAGCATCCCGAGGACAGCCTCCTACAATGAGCAGTTCTTC. Translation gives CASIPRTASYNEQFF.

J is TRBJ2-1 and V is TRBV7-2; D not resolved. V lost 2 bases to trimming and J lost 0 bases, with 8 bases between them. Germline CDR1 and CDR2: SGHTA and FQGNSA. This CDR3 spans 15 amino acids. The CDR3 protein is CASSLTESSYNEQFF. The DNA of the CDR3 is TGTGCCAGCAGCTTAACGGAAAGCTCCTACAATGAGCAGTTCTTC.

The chain uses TRBV7-8 and TRBJ2-1; D is undetermined. With 3 bases removed from V and 6 bases from J, the gap between germline ends came to 12 bases. This CDR3 is 14 amino acids long. Germline CDR1 reads SGHVS; CDR2 reads FQNEAQ. Here the CDR3 reads CASSFGFVTNEQFF. The CDR3 DNA is TGTGCCAGCAGCTTCGGCTTCGTAACCAATGAGCAGTTCTTC. Supplemented by reference TRBV7-8 and TRBJ2-1, the full variable domain reads GAGVSQSPRYKVAKRGQDVALRCDPISGHVSLFWYQQALGQGPEFLTYFQNEAQLDKSGLPSDRFFAERPEGSVSTLKIQRTQQEDSAVYLCASSFGFVTNEQFFGPGTRLTVL.

V gene TRBV6-5 combines with J gene TRBJ1-1, with a possible D match to TRBD1 (5 bases). V was shortened by 4 bases and J by 0 bases, with 6 bases between the two germline ends. The CDR3 runs 13 residues. In germline, CDR1 is MNHEY, CDR2 SVGAGI. The chain's CDR3 is CASSWGVNTEAFF. DNA of the CDR3: TGTGCCAGCAGTTGGGGCGTGAACACTGAAGCTTTCTTT.

This clone showed up just once. This chain uses TRBV19 with TRBJ2-3; 7 nucleotides agree with TRBD2. The CDR3 has 15 residues. Germline CDR1 is LNHDA and CDR2 is SQIVND (reference sequence). The V segment lost 6 bases and the J segment 6 bases; nucleotides outside the gene matches: 12. The CDR3: CASRGYAGVPDTQYF. CDR3 nucleotide sequence: TGTGCCAGTAGGGGGTATGCGGGAGTCCCTGATACGCAGTATTTT.

The CDR3 spells CASSQVPLAVSSGANVLTF. CDR3 nucleotides: TGCGCCAGCAGCCAAGTACCCCTAGCGGTGAGCTCTGGGGCCAACGTCCTGACTTTC. The chain uses TRBV4-1 and TRBJ2-6, with 7 positions matching TRBD2. The ends lost 1 base at V and 0 bases at J; junction bases unmatched: 9. Looked up from germline, CDR1 is MGHRA and CDR2 is YSYEKL. This CDR3 spans 19 amino acids.

This chain uses TRBV27 with TRBJ1-1; D is uncertain. There are 17 residues in the CDR3. Germline CDR1 and CDR2: MNHEY and SMNVEV (reference sequence). With 3 bases removed from V and 8 bases from J, the gap between germline ends came to 25 bases. CDR3 bases: TGTGCCAGCAGTTTTTTGGAGCCCGGGGAGGGCCTAAGGGAAGCTTTCTTT. As protein: CASSFLEPGEGLREAFF.

The chain joins TRBV9 to TRBJ2-5; D is uncertain. CDR1 and CDR2 (germline): SGDLS, YYNGEE. The CDR3 extends over 13 amino acids. The germline V and J ends were trimmed by 2 bases and 5 bases, with 10 bases remaining between them. The CDR3 loop reads CASSVGGWETQYF. The CDR3 DNA is TGTGCCAGCAGCGTGGGCGGTTGGGAGACCCAGTACTTC.

This clone has only one observation. The gene calls are TRBV19 and TRBJ2-3; 9 nucleotides agree with TRBD1. This CDR3 spans 15 amino acids. Germline loops: CDR1 LNHDA, CDR2 SQIVND (reference sequence). Germline trimming cut 6 bases from V and 4 bases from J; bases unmatched to any gene: 8. CDR3 protein: CASRPRTGEADTQYF. The CDR3 DNA follows: TGTGCCAGTAGGCCACGGACAGGGGAGGCAGATACGCAGTATTTT.